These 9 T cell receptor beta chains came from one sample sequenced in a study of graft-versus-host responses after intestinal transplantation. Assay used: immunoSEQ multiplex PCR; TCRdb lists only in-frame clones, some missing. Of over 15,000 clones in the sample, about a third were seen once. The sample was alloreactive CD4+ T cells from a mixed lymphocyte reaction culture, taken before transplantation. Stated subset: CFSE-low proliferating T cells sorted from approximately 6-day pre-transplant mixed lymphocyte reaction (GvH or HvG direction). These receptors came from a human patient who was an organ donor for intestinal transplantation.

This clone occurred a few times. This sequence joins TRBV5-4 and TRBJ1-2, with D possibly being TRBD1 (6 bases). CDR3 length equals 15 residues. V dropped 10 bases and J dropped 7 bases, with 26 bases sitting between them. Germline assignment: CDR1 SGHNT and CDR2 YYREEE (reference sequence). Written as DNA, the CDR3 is TGTGCCTTCCACCCGGGGGGCGCGGGTGGATCTGGCTACACCTTC. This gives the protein CAFHPGGAGGSGYTF.

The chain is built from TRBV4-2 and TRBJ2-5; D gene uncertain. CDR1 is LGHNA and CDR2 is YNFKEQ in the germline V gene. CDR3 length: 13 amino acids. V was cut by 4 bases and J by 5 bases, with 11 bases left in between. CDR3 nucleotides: TGTGCCAGCAGCCTCACAGCTTCGGAGACCCAGTACTTC. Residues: CASSLTASETQYF.

The CDR3 reads CASSVGPSLQETQYF. The CDR3, as DNA: TGTGCCAGCAGCGTAGGCCCCTCCCTCCAAGAGACCCAGTACTTC. The chain links TRBV9 to TRBJ2-5, with unresolved D. CDR1 is SGDLS and CDR2 is YYNGEE in the germline V gene. The CDR3 has 15 amino acids. V lost 0 bases and J lost 1, with 10 bases in between.

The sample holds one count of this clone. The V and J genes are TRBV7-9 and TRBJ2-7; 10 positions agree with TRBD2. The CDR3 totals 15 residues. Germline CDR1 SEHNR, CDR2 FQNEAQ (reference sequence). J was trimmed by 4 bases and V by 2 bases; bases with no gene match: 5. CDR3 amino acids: CASSLLAGVFYEQYF. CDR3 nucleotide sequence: TGTGCCAGCAGCTTACTAGCGGGAGTTTTTTACGAGCAGTACTTC.

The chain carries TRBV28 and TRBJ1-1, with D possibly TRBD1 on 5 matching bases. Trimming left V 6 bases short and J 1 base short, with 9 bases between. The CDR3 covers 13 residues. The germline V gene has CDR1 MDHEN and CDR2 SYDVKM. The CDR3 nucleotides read TGTGCCAGCAGCCCCGGACAGAACACTGAAGCTTTCTTT. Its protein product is CASSPGQNTEAFF.

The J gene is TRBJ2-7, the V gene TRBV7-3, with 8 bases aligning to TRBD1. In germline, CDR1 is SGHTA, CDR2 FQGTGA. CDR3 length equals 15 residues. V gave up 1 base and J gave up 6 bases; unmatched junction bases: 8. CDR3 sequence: CASSLSPGQGFEQYF. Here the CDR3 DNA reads TGTGCCAGCAGCTTAAGTCCCGGACAGGGTTTCGAGCAGTACTTC. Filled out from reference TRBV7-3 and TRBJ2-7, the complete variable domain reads GAGVSQTPSNKVTEKGKYVELRCDPISGHTALYWYRQSLGQGPEFLIYFQGTGAADDSGLPNDRFFAVRPEGSVSTLKIQRTERGDSAVYLCASSLSPGQGFEQYFGPGTRLTVT.

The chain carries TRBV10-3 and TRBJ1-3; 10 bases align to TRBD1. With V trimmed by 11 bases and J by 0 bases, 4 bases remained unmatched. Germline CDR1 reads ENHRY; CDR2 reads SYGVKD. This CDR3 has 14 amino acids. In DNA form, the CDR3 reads TGTGCCTGCGGACAGGGGGGCTCTGGAAACACCATATATTTT. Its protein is CACGQGGSGNTIYF.

CDR3 sequence: CASSQETGPYEQYF. DNA of the CDR3: TGTGCCAGCTCACAAGAAACAGGCCCCTACGAGCAGTACTTC. V and J are TRBV18 and TRBJ2-7, with a weak D call TRBD1 (5 bases). Germline V gene data show CDR1 as KGHSH and CDR2 as LQKENI. The V gene lost 4 bases and the J gene lost 2 bases, with 12 bases spanning the gap. This CDR3 is built from 14 residues.

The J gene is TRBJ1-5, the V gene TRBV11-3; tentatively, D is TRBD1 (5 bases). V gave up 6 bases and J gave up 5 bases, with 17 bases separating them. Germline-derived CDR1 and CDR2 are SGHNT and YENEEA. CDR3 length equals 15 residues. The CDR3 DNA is TGTGCCAGCAGACCCGATCGCAGGGTGTATCAGCCCCAGCATTTT. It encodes CASRPDRRVYQPQHF.